Shown below are 21 T cell receptor beta chains from a single sample sequenced in a study of cytomegalovirus exposure and HLA in healthy donors. Method: immunoSEQ multiplex PCR; TCRdb's copy keeps in-frame clones and lacks some. The repertoire consists of about 140,000 clones, with approximately 84% occurring once and the leading ten covering roughly 27%. The specimen was PBMCs. The receptors here all came from a man aged 30 to 39 in good health and CMV-seropositive.

This chain links TRBV7-7 with TRBJ2-6; D is possibly TRBD1 (6 bases). Germline V lookup: CDR1 SSHAT, CDR2 FNYEAQ (reference sequence). Trimming cost V 0 bases and J 0 bases, with 6 bases left between them. The CDR3 consists of 16 residues. CDR3 nucleotide sequence: TGTGCCAGCAGCTTAGCGGGGGCCTCTGGGGCCAACGTCCTGACTTTC. Translation gives CASSLAGASGANVLTF.

CDR3 coding DNA: TGTGCCAGCAGGCGGCGGGAAGGGACCGGGGAGCTGTTTTTT. Translated, it gives CASRRREGTGELFF. The chain links TRBV7-2 to TRBJ2-2, with D perhaps TRBD2 (6 bases). Germline loops: CDR1 SGHTA, CDR2 FQGNSA. CDR3 length equals 14 residues. The V end was cut by 6 bases, the J end by 5 bases, with 13 bases between.

The chain is built from TRBV27 and TRBJ2-7; TRBD1 might be the D (6 bases). The CDR3 extends over 15 amino acids. The V end was cut by 2 bases, the J end by 2 bases, with 13 bases between. Germline values: CDR1 MNHEY, CDR2 SMNVEV (reference sequence). The CDR3 protein is CASSLAKDRPYEQYF. The CDR3 DNA reads TGTGCCAGCAGTTTAGCGAAGGACAGACCCTACGAGCAGTACTTC.

This chain links TRBV5-1 with TRBJ1-1; TRBD1 aligns across 8 bases. Looked up from germline, CDR1 is SGHRS and CDR2 is YFSETQ. The CDR3 length is 14 residues. J was trimmed by 3 bases and V by 2 bases; bases with no gene match: 3. In DNA, the CDR3 is TGCGCCAGCAGCTTTCCGGGACAGGACACTGAAGCTTTCTTT. Encoded protein: CASSFPGQDTEAFF.

The CDR3: CAGKARGSDGYTF. CDR3 in DNA: TGTGCCGGCAAGGCCCGAGGATCGGATGGCTACACCTTC. The chain couples TRBV2 to TRBJ1-2; no clear D. Trimming shortened V by 11 bases and J by 6 bases, and 19 bases separated the two germline ends. This CDR3 comprises 13 residues. CDR1 and CDR2 from the germline V gene are SNHLY and FYNNEI. Full variable domain (outside the CDR3, taken from reference TRBV2 and TRBJ1-2): EPEVTQTPSHQVTQMGQEVILRCVPISNHLYFYWYRQILGQKVEFLVSFYNNEISEKSEIFDDQFSVERPDGSNFTLKIRSTKLEDSAMYFCAGKARGSDGYTFGSGTRLTVV.

This chain joins TRBV4-3 and TRBJ1-6; TRBD1 aligns across 8 bases. Trimming at V came to 4 bases and at J to 8 bases, leaving 7 bases not matched to a gene. There are 15 residues in the CDR3. Germline CDR1 LGHNA, CDR2 YSLEER. This chain's CDR3 is CASSPGTGGDSPLHF. The CDR3 nucleotides are TGCGCCAGCAGCCCCGGAACAGGGGGAGATTCACCCCTCCACTTT.

This chain uses TRBV2 with TRBJ1-1; D not certain. The CDR3 is 11 residues long. Germline V CDR1 and CDR2: SNHLY, FYNNEI. V dropped 7 bases and J dropped 7 bases, with 10 bases sitting between them. CDR3 bases: TGTGCCAGCAATCCGCGCCGTGAAGCTTTCTTT. Translated: CASNPRREAFF.

V usage is TRBV9 and J usage is TRBJ1-1; 8 bases are shared with TRBD1. The CDR3 has 14 residues. V gave up 1 base and J gave up 4 bases; unmatched junction bases: 3. Germline V gene lookup returns CDR1 SGDLS and CDR2 YYNGEE. This CDR3 reads CASSVQGAGTEAFF. In nucleotides, the CDR3 is TGTGCCAGCAGCGTACAGGGGGCGGGCACTGAAGCTTTCTTT.

The chain has TRBV9 and TRBJ2-5; 8 nucleotides line up with TRBD1. The tail of the sequence fits TRBJ2-7 better, so the J call may be wrong. Germline values: CDR1 SGDLS, CDR2 YYNGEE. The CDR3 totals 16 residues. The CDR3 sequence is CASSPQTGASTYEQYF. For the CDR3, the DNA is TGTGCCAGCAGCCCCCAGACAGGGGCCTCGACCTACGAGCAGTACTTC.

This chain connects TRBV7-9 to TRBJ1-2, with a weak D call TRBD1 (6 bases). The CDR3 length is 12 residues. Per the germline V gene, CDR1 is SEHNR and CDR2 is FQNEAQ (reference sequence). Trimming left V 4 bases short and J 5 bases short, with 8 bases between. The CDR3 loop reads CASSSTGYGYTF. The CDR3 DNA follows: TGTGCCAGCAGCTCAACAGGGTATGGCTACACCTTC.

The rearrangement links TRBV11-2 to TRBJ1-2; 7 bases line up with TRBD1. CDR1 and CDR2 from the germline V gene are SGHAT and FQNNGV. The trim removed 5 bases at V and 4 bases at J, leaving 4 bases unmatched. The CDR3 has 13 amino acids. The DNA of the CDR3 is TGTGCCAGCAGCCGACAGGGCGGCTATGGCTACACCTTC. Amino acids: CASSRQGGYGYTF.

The chain links TRBV19 to TRBJ1-4; 7 positions agree with TRBD1. With 4 bases clipped from V and 3 bases from J, the junction kept 8 bases outside the gene matches. CDR3 length equals 16 residues. Germline-derived CDR1 and CDR2 are LNHDA and SQIVND (reference sequence). CDR3 sequence reads: CASSNRDSFPNEKLFF. Written as DNA, the CDR3 is TGTGCCAGTAGTAACCGGGACAGTTTTCCTAATGAAAAACTGTTTTTT.

By share of the sample, this clone is medium-sized. This chain's CDR3 is CASSITGKGTDTQYF. The CDR3 nucleotides read TGTGCCAGCAGCATAACCGGGAAAGGGACAGATACGCAGTATTTT. V usage is TRBV7-9 and J usage is TRBJ2-3, with D perhaps matching TRBD2 (5 bases). The germline CDR1 and CDR2 sequences are SEHNR and FQNEAQ (reference sequence). With 5 bases removed from V and 3 bases from J, the gap between germline ends came to 15 bases. The CDR3 has 15 amino acids.

This chain links TRBV5-4 with TRBJ2-7, with 11 bases lining up with TRBD1. The germline CDR1 and CDR2 sequences are SGHNT and YYREEE (reference sequence). Trimming removed 8 bases from V and 7 bases from J; junction bases left unmatched: 11. This CDR3 is built from 14 residues. CDR3 region: CASSRTGGMREQYF. CDR3 sequence (DNA): TGTGCCAGTTCCAGGACAGGGGGCATGAGGGAGCAGTACTTC.

The CDR3 loop reads CASSTEGARSTEAFF. CDR3 DNA: TGCGCCAGCAGCACCGAGGGGGCGCGGAGCACTGAAGCTTTCTTT. V and J are TRBV5-1 and TRBJ1-1; 7 nucleotides align to TRBD1. This CDR3 comprises 15 residues. The V segment lost 4 bases and the J segment 4 bases; nucleotides outside the gene matches: 10. Germline V gene sequence: CDR1 SGHRS, CDR2 YFSETQ. The whole variable domain, remainder taken from reference TRBV5-1 and TRBJ1-1, is KAGVTQTPRYLIKTRGQQVTLSCSPISGHRSVSWYQQTPGQGLQFLFEYFSETQRNKGNFPGRFSGRQFSNSRSEMNVSTLELGDSALYLCASSTEGARSTEAFFGQGTRLTVV.

The V and J genes are TRBV29-1 and TRBJ1-2, with a possible D match to TRBD1 (6 bases). The CDR3 contains 11 residues. The V gene's germline CDR1 is SQVTM and CDR2 ANQGSEA. V was trimmed by 6 bases and J by 3 bases, leaving 8 bases between them. CDR3 nucleotides: TGCAGCGTGGGGGCGGACTATGGCTACACCTTC. This translates into CSVGADYGYTF.

This clone was recorded only once. This chain joins TRBV27 and TRBJ2-3; 7 bases map to TRBD1. The germline CDR1 and CDR2 sequences are MNHEY and SMNVEV (reference sequence). V lost 7 bases, J lost 2 bases, and 9 bases stayed unmatched. CDR3 length equals 15 residues. The CDR3 coding sequence is TGTGCCAGCAATCCAAGGGGGCTCGACACAGATACGCAGTATTTT. Amino acids: CASNPRGLDTDTQYF.

The V and J genes are TRBV7-6 and TRBJ2-2; tentatively, D is TRBD1 (6 bases). V lost 2 bases and J lost 4, with 11 bases in between. CDR1 and CDR2 (germline): SGHVS, FNYEAQ. The CDR3 runs to 15 residues. The CDR3 sequence is CASSLYRVGTGELFF. DNA of the CDR3: TGTGCCAGCAGCTTATACAGGGTGGGCACCGGGGAGCTGTTTTTT.

The gene calls are TRBV11-2 and TRBJ2-3, with D hard to call. The V gene's germline CDR1 is SGHAT and CDR2 FQNNGV. The CDR3 sequence is 13 residues long. V lost 2 bases, J lost 1 base, and 4 bases lay in between. CDR3 sequence (DNA): TGTGCCAGCAGCTTATCAGGCACAGATACGCAGTATTTT. It translates to CASSLSGTDTQYF.

The J gene is TRBJ2-5, the V gene TRBV5-4; tentatively, D is TRBD2 (7 bases). The germline V gene encodes CDR1 SGHNT and CDR2 YYREEE (reference sequence). Trimming pared 4 bases from V and 5 bases from J, leaving 18 bases between. The CDR3 loop spans 15 amino acids. CDR3 bases: TGTGCCAGCAGCCTAATAACGGGGGGCGGGGAGACCCAGTACTTC. Translated: CASSLITGGGETQYF. The variable domain in full, with the rest retrieved from reference TRBV5-4 and TRBJ2-5, is ETGVTQSPTHLIKTRGQQVTLRCSSQSGHNTVSWYQQALGQGPQFIFQYYREEENGRGNFPPRFSGLQFPNYSSELNVNALELDDSALYLCASSLITGGGETQYFGPGTRLLVL.

The rearrangement links TRBV4-1 to TRBJ1-5, with TRBD1 matching 7 bases. J gave up 4 bases and V 5 bases, and 8 bases lay outside the gene matches. The CDR3 totals 15 residues. From germline, CDR1 is MGHRA and CDR2 YSYEKL. CDR3 DNA: TGCGCCAGCAGCATCCGGGACAGCCTGAATCAGCCCCAGCATTTT. Amino acid sequence: CASSIRDSLNQPQHF.